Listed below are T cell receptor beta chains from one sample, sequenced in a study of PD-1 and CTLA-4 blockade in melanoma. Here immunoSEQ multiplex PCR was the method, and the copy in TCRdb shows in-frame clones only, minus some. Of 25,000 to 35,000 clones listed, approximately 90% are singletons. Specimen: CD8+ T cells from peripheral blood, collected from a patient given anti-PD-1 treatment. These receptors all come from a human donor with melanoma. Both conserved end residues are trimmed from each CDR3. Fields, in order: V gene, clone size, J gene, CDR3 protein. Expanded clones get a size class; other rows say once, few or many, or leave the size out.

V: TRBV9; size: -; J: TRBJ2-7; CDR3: ASSVVAGGSEQY
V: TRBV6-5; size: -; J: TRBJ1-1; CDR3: ASSYSDSTEAF
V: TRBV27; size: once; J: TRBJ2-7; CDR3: ASSPRTVPYEQY
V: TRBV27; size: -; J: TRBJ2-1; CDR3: ASSLMDSAYNEQF
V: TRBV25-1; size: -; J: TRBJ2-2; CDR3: ASSESWRGGQDGELF
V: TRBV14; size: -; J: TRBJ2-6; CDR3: ASSQDWDRGGAGANVLT
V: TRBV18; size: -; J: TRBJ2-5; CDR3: ASSRGTGRHQETQY
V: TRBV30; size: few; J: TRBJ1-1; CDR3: AWTRTGNTEAF
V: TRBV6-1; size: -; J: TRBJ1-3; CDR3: ASTPGYSSGNTIY
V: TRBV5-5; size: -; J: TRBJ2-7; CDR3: ASSASYEQY
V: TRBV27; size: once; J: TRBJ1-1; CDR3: ASSLFPTGFTEAF
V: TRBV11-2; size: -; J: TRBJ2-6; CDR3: ASSLLGWGQGSGANVLT
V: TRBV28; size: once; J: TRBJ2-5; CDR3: ASSPRSDSETQY
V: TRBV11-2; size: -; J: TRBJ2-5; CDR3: ASSDLPGLAGEETQY
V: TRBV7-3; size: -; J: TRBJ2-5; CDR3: ASSSTSGGQETQY
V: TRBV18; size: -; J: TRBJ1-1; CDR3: ASSLSRALNTEAF
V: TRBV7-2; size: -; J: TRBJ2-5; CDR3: ASSLEWEGAETQY
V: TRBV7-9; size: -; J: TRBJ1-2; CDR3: ASSLEGAVGGYT
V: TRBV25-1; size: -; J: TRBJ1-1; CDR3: ASSDPDPAGEAF
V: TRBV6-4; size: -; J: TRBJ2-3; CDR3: ASFDAPSGTQY
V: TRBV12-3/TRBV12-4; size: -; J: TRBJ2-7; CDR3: ASSPPEGYEQY
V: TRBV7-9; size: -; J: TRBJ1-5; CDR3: ASSFFNQPQH
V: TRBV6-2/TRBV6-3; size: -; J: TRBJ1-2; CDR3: ASSPTGGEGYT
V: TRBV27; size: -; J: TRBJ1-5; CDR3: ASSPQGAGQPQH
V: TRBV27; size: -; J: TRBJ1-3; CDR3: ASSPGRVAGNTIY
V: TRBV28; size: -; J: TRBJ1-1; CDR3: ASRGADTEAF
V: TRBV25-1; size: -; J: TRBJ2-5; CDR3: ASRGYQETQY
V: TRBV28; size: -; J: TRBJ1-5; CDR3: ASSLQGMGSQPQH
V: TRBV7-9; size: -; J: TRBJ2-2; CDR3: ASSLTGASGSTGELF
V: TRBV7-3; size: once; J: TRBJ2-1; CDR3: ASGDSGRAGEQF
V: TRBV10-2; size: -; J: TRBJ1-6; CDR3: ASSPRQGGNSPLH
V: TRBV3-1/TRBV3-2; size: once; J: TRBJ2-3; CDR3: ASSQVMGQGSTDTQY
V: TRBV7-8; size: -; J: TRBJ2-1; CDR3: ASSFSGQGGNEQF
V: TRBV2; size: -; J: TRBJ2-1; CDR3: ASSVYRGFEQF
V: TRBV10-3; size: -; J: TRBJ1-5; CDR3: AISGGGAGQPQH
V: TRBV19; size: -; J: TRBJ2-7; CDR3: ASSISGTVYEQY
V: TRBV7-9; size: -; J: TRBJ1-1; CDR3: ASSPSTGKNTEAF
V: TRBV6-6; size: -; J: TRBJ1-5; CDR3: ASSLPPGHINQPQH
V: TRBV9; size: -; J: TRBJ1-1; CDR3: ASSTRDSQMNTEAF
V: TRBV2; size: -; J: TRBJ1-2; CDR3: ASSDRSYGYT
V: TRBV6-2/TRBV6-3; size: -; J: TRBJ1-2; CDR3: ASSYSTANYGYT
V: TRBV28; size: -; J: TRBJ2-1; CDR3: ASRPAGTGEFDEQF
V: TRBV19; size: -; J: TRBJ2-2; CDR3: ASSIDPGELF
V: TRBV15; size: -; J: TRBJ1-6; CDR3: ATSRGRNVLDSPLH